This paragraph covers one T cell receptor (beta chain) sequence. The antigen is unknown. Germline CDR1 reads SGHRS; CDR2 reads YFSETQ. The CDR3 loop spans 16 amino acids. V dropped 3 bases and J dropped 0; count of bases not matched to a gene: 7. This entry is derived from a study of beta chain features in type 1 diabetes. Whole-study context: All samples together contributed 100 million to 120 million sorted cells for examination. Whole-study results and caveats: Patients with Type 1 diabetes showed moderately but significantly shorter TCRB CDR3s in all four CD4+ subsets.

cDNA synthesis used the whole RNA isolate, giving expressed TCRB sequences. Measured with immunoSEQ multiplex PCR; TCRdb has only the in-frame clones, and not every one. This table holds under 350,000 clones, around an eighth found once. The rearrangement joins TRBV5-1 to TRBJ2-3; TRBD1 aligns across 7 bases. This receptor was identified in a man aged 25-40 years with type 1 diabetes. Specimen: naive CD4+ T cells from blood. CDR3 loop: CASSSLPGGSTDTQYF. In DNA form, the CDR3 reads TGCGCCAGCAGCTCCCTCCCAGGGGGAAGCACAGATACGCAGTATTTT.